This TCR beta chain is drawn from a study of identical twins. In regard to this clonotype: What it binds is unknown.

Whole-study findings and limits: The conclusions drew on cross-sectional statistical analysis instead of tracking the same donors.

The junction had 12 bases not matched to a gene; V was cut back by 2 bases and J by 10 bases. The CDR3 extends over 17 amino acids. Germline values: CDR1 KGHSH, CDR2 LQKENI. TCRdb redid the calling of the 5' RACE reads with MiXCR, one entry per CDR3 protein. The table lists about 520,000 distinct CDR3 sequences, approximately 22% of them singletons. This sample also belongs to another study, concerning T cells expressing NK-cell markers. That paper notes: Source material for TCR beta repertoires consisted of sorted CD3+CD56+NKG2C+, CD3+CD56+NKG2C- and CD3+CD56-NKG2C+ T cells. Sequenced donors, eight in total, included seven who were HCMV-seropositive and one who was seronegative.

Source material: CD4+ T cells sorted from blood. The TCR sequence derives from a young woman in good health. This rearrangement joins TRBV18 to TRBJ1-6, with 9 bases fitting TRBD1. This CDR3 reads CASSPEQGARLNSPLHF. The CDR3 bases are TGTGCCAGCTCACCAGAACAGGGGGCGCGGTTGAACTCACCCCTCCACTTT.